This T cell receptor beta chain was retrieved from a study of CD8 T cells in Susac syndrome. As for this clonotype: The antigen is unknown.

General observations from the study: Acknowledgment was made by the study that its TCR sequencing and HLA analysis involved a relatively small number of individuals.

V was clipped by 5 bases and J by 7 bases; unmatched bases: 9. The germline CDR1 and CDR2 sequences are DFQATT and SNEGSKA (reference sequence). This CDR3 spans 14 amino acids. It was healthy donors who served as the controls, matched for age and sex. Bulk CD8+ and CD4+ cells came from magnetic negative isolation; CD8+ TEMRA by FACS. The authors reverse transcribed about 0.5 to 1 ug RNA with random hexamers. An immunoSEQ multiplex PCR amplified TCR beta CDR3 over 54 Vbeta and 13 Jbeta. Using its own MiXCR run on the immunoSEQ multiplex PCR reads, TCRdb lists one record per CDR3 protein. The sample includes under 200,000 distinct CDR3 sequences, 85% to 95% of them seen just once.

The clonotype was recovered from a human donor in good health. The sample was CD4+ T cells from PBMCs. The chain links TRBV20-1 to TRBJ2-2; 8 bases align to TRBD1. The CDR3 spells CSAQKDRGGGELFF. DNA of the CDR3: TGCAGTGCTCAAAAAGACAGGGGCGGCGGGGAGCTGTTTTTT.